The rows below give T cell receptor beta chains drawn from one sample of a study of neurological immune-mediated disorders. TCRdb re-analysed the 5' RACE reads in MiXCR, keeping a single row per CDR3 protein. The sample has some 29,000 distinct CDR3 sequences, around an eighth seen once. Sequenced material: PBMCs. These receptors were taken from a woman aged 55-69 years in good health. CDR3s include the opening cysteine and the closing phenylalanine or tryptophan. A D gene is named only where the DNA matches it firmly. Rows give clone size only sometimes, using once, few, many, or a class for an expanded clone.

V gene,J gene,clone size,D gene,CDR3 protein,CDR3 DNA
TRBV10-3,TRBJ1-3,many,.,CAISYGDAGNTIYF,TGTGCCATCAGCTACGGGGACGCCGGAAACACCATATATTTT
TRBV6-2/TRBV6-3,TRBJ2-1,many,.,CASRRYNEQFF,TGTGCCAGCAGACGTTACAATGAGCAGTTCTTC
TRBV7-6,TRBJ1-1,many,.,CASSARTAETTEAFF,TGTGCCAGCAGCGCACGGACGGCCGAGACCACTGAAGCTTTCTTT
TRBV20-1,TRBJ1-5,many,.,CSATPGRHSNQPQHF,TGCAGTGCTACGCCAGGGAGGCATAGCAATCAGCCCCAGCATTTT
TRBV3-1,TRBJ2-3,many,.,CASSQRADHTQYF,TGTGCCAGCAGCCAAAGGGCGGACCATACGCAGTATTTT
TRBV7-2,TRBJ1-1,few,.,CASTPGSLNTEAFF,TGTGCCAGCACCCCCGGGAGCCTGAACACTGAAGCTTTCTTT
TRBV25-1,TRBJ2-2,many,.,CASTSVTTGELFF,TGTGCCAGCACATCAGTCACGACCGGGGAGCTGTTTTTT
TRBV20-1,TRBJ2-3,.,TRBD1,CSATRPTGGDADTQYF,TGCAGTGCCACAAGACCGACAGGGGGCGACGCAGATACGCAGTATTTT
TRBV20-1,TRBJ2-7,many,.,CSAEAPGSLGYEQYF,TGCAGTGCCGAGGCGCCAGGGAGCCTAGGATACGAGCAGTACTTC
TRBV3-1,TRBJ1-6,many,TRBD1,CASSPGTDRSPLHF,TGTGCCAGCAGCCCCGGGACAGATCGATCACCCCTCCACTTT
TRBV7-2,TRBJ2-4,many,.,CASSLRTPANIQYF,TGTGCCAGCAGCCTTCGGACTCCTGCAAACATTCAGTACTTC
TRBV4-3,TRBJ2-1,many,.,CASSHLVGGSHNEQFF,TGCGCCAGCAGCCATCTCGTGGGGGGTTCGCACAATGAGCAGTTCTTC
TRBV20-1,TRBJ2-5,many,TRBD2,CSALSGGRRRETQYF,TGCAGTGCTCTTAGCGGGGGAAGGAGAAGAGAGACCCAGTACTTC
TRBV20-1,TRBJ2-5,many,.,CSARNRVREVTQYF,TGCAGTGCTAGGAACAGGGTTCGGGAAGTGACCCAGTACTTC
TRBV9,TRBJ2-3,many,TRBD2,CASSVQGGGLAGGSSDTQYF,TGTGCCAGCAGCGTCCAGGGGGGAGGGCTAGCGGGGGGTTCGTCGGATACGCAGTATTTT
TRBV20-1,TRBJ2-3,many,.,CSTPGPSDFTDTQYF,TGCAGTACCCCCGGACCTAGCGATTTCACAGATACGCAGTATTTT
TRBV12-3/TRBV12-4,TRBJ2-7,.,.,CASRYRDTYEQYF,TGTGCCAGCAGATACCGGGACACCTACGAGCAGTACTTC
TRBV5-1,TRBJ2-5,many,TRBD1,CASSSGDRGQETQYF,TGCGCCAGCAGCTCAGGGGACAGGGGACAAGAGACCCAGTACTTC
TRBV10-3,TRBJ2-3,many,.,CALKGAFSTDTQYF,TGTGCGTTAAAAGGGGCGTTTAGCACAGATACGCAGTATTTT
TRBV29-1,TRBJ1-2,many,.,CSVEETGPYGYTF,TGCAGCGTTGAAGAGACAGGCCCCTATGGCTACACCTTC
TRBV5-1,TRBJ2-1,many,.,CASSLGPGQEQFF,TGCGCCAGCAGCTTGGGTCCCGGCCAAGAGCAGTTCTTC
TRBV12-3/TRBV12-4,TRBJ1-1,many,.,CASTGAVDTEAFF,TGTGCCAGCACCGGGGCCGTCGACACTGAAGCTTTCTTT
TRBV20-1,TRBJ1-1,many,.,CSARVLTGGTTEAFF,TGCAGTGCTAGAGTCCTGACAGGTGGAACGACTGAAGCTTTCTTT
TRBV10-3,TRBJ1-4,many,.,CAIRSRDESGNEKLFF,TGTGCCATCAGGAGCAGGGATGAAAGCGGTAATGAAAAACTGTTTTTT
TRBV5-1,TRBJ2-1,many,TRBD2,CASSLSSGTSVYNEQFF,TGCGCCAGCAGCTTGTCTTCCGGGACTAGCGTTTACAATGAGCAGTTCTTC
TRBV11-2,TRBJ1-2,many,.,CASSLGQSYGYTF,TGTGCCAGCAGCTTAGGACAGTCCTATGGCTACACCTTC
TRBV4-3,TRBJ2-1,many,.,CASSQSTRQDNEQFF,TGCGCCAGCAGCCAATCGACCCGCCAGGACAATGAGCAGTTCTTC
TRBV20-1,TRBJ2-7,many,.,CSANLAGSYEQYF,TGCAGTGCTAATCTGGCGGGGAGCTACGAGCAGTACTTC
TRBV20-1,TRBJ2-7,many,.,CSASPGTGLDEQYF,TGCAGTGCTAGTCCCGGGACCGGTCTCGACGAGCAGTACTTC
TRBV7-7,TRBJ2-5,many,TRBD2,CASSPSFGGQETQYF,TGTGCCAGCAGCCCTAGCTTCGGGGGGCAAGAGACCCAGTACTTC
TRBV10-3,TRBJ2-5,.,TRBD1,CAISERDRTQETQYF,TGTGCCATCAGTGAAAGGGACAGGACCCAAGAGACCCAGTACTTC
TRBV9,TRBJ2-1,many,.,CASSPTGARYNEQFF,TGTGCCAGCAGCCCCACGGGGGCGAGGTACAATGAGCAGTTCTTC
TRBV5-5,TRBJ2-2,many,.,CASSLEILAGVNRELFF,TGTGCCAGCAGCTTGGAAATTTTGGCAGGGGTGAACCGGGAGCTGTTTTTT
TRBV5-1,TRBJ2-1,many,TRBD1,CASSHGGSGQGRYNEQFF,TGCGCCAGCAGCCACGGTGGATCGGGACAGGGTCGCTACAATGAGCAGTTCTTC
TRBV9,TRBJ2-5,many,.,CASSDMTGKTQYF,TGTGCCAGCAGCGATATGACGGGAAAGACCCAGTACTTC
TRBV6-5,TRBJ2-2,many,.,CASRGFSSPDTGELFF,TGTGCCAGCAGAGGGTTCAGCTCCCCGGACACCGGGGAGCTGTTTTTT
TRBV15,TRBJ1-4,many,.,CATSRNPGGTNEKLFF,TGTGCCACCAGCAGAAATCCGGGAGGAACTAATGAAAAACTGTTTTTT
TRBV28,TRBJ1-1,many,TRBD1,CASSSYDRGQAFF,TGTGCCAGCAGTTCATATGACAGGGGGCAAGCTTTCTTT
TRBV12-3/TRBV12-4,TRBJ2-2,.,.,CASSLLGRGVSGDLFF,TGTGCCAGCAGTTTATTAGGCAGGGGAGTATCCGGGGATCTGTTTTTT
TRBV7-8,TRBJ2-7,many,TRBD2,CASSAGGAWYEQYF,TGTGCCAGCAGCGCCGGGGGGGCCTGGTACGAGCAGTACTTC
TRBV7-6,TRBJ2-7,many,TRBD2,CASSHRTSGYEQYF,TGTGCCAGCAGCCATCGGACTAGCGGGTACGAGCAGTACTTC
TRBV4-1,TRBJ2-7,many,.,CASSQSRGGESYEQYF,TGCGCCAGCAGCCAGTCGAGAGGGGGGGAAAGTTACGAGCAGTACTTC
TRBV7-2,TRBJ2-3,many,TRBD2,CASSHPHLRGGSTDTQYF,TGTGCCAGCAGCCACCCTCACCTGCGGGGGGGCAGCACAGATACGCAGTATTTT
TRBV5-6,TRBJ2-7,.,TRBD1,CASSLAWDRPDEQYF,TGTGCCAGCAGCTTGGCCTGGGACAGGCCGGACGAGCAGTACTTC
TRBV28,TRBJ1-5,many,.,CASTKTQQPQHF,TGTGCCAGCACAAAGACTCAACAGCCCCAGCATTTT
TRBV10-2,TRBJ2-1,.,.,CASIALPGNSYNEQFF,TGCGCTAGCATAGCCCTCCCCGGGAACTCCTACAATGAGCAGTTCTTC
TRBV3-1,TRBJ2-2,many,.,CASSQLLLGNTGELFF,TGTGCCAGCAGCCAATTGCTCTTGGGGAACACCGGGGAGCTGTTTTTT
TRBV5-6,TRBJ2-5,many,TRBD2,CASSGLAGQETQYF,TGTGCCAGCAGTGGACTAGCGGGGCAAGAGACCCAGTACTTC
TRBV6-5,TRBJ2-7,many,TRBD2,CASRLPGEGQYF,TGTGCCAGCAGGCTCCCGGGGGAGGGGCAGTACTTC
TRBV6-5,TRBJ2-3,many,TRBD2,CASTRQAGGSTDTQYF,TGTGCCAGCACCCGACAAGCGGGGGGTAGCACAGATACGCAGTATTTT
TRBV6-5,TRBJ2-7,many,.,CASSYSQGGFYEQYF,TGTGCCAGCAGTTACTCCCAGGGTGGTTTTTACGAGCAGTACTTC
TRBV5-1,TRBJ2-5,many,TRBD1,CASRDTGTAAGETQYF,TGCGCCAGCAGGGATACCGGGACAGCCGCCGGGGAGACCCAGTACTTC
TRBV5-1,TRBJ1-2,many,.,CASSTGAYGYTF,TGCGCCAGCAGCACGGGGGCCTATGGCTACACCTTC
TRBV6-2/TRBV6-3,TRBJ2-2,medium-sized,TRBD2,CASSYNGGASGELFF,TGTGCCAGCAGTTACAACGGGGGGGCCTCCGGGGAGCTGTTTTTT
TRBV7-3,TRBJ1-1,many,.,CASSPRVNTEAFF,TGTGCCAGCAGCCCCCGAGTGAACACTGAAGCTTTCTTT
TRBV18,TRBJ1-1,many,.,CASSPENTEAFF,TGTGCCAGCTCTCCAGAGAACACTGAAGCTTTCTTT
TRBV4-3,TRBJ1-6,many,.,CASSQESHSPLHF,TGCGCCAGCAGCCAAGAATCCCATTCACCCCTCCACTTT